A selection of T cell receptor beta chains follows, all from one sample in a study of T cell responses to AZD1222 COVID-19 vaccine. Measured with immunoSEQ multiplex PCR; TCRdb has only the in-frame clones, and not every one. This sample yields some 120,000 clones, of which 75% to 90% are seen a single time; more than 5.5% belongs to the top ten. The starting material was peripheral blood, obtained on day 0 of AZD1222 vaccination. The receptors were gathered from an adult in good health. CDR3s include the opening cysteine and the closing phenylalanine or tryptophan. A D gene is named only where the DNA matches it firmly. Clone sizes are given selectively: once, few, many, or a class where the clone is expanded.

clone_size	v_call	d_call	j_call	cdr3_aa	cdr3_nt
.	TRBV6-5	.	TRBJ2-1	CASTKQGGEQFF	TGTGCCAGCACTAAACAGGGCGGTGAGCAGTTCTTC
.	TRBV12-2	.	TRBJ2-1	CASRRKGGLEFF	TGTGCAAGTCGCCGTAAAGGAGGGTTGGAGTTCTTC
.	TRBV7-9	.	TRBJ2-7	CASSLGGDSSF	TGTGCCAGCAGCTTAGGTGGGGATTCCTCCTTC
.	TRBV28	.	TRBJ1-3	CASSSAFSGNTIYF	TGTGCCAGCAGCTCTGCCTTTTCTGGAAACACCATATATTTT
.	TRBV6-5	TRBD1	TRBJ1-1	CASSYQGQGPEAFF	TGTGCCAGCAGTTACCAGGGACAGGGGCCTGAAGCTTTCTTT
.	TRBV18	.	TRBJ1-1	CASSQTYTEAFF	TGTGCCAGCTCACAAACCTACACTGAAGCTTTCTTT
.	TRBV6-5	TRBD1	TRBJ1-5	CASSHRGLNQPQHF	TGTGCCAGCAGCCACAGGGGGCTTAATCAGCCCCAGCATTTT
.	TRBV5-8	.	TRBJ1-1	CASSWGVRPQNTEAFF	TGTGCCAGCAGCTGGGGAGTAAGGCCCCAGAACACTGAAGCTTTCTTT
.	TRBV19	.	TRBJ1-2	CASTVTAVTLIYGYTF	TGTGCCAGCACCGTGACAGCCGTCACCCTAATCTATGGCTACACCTTC
.	TRBV5-1	TRBD1	TRBJ1-3	CASGQGGGNTIYF	TGCGCCAGCGGACAGGGCGGAGGAAACACCATATATTTT
.	TRBV2	.	TRBJ1-3	CASMAQGSGNTIYF	TGTGCCAGCATGGCGCAGGGATCTGGAAACACCATATATTTT
.	TRBV6-5	TRBD1	TRBJ2-7	CASSRQGVNYEQYF	TGTGCCAGCAGCCGACAGGGGGTCAATTACGAGCAGTACTTC
few	TRBV5-4	TRBD1	TRBJ1-4	CASSGSTGGVEKLFF	TGTGCCAGCAGCGGTTCGACAGGGGGCGTAGAAAAACTGTTTTTT
.	TRBV9	.	TRBJ2-3	CASSVGSRTDTQYF	TGTGCCAGCAGCGTAGGAAGTCGCACAGATACGCAGTATTTT
.	TRBV12-5	.	TRBJ2-3	CASGLGRRGGPFGDTQYF	TGTGCTAGTGGTTTGGGACGAAGAGGAGGCCCTTTTGGTGATACGCAGTATTTT
.	TRBV6-5	TRBD2	TRBJ2-1	CASSPRGVHNEQFF	TGTGCCAGCAGTCCGCGGGGGGTACACAATGAGCAGTTCTTC
.	TRBV6-2/TRBV6-3	TRBD2	TRBJ2-7	CATGPAGFYEQYF	TGTGCCACCGGCCCAGCGGGGTTCTACGAGCAGTACTTC
.	TRBV7-6	.	TRBJ2-7	CASSPHGGGETYEQYF	TGTGCCAGCAGCCCGCATGGGGGAGGCGAAACCTACGAGCAGTACTTC
.	TRBV28	.	TRBJ1-5	CASSLMQPNQPQHF	TGTGCCAGCAGTTTAATGCAGCCGAATCAGCCCCAGCATTTT
.	TRBV11-2	.	TRBJ2-2	CASSLVGKTRPGELFF	TGTGCCAGCAGCTTAGTTGGAAAGACCCGGCCCGGGGAGCTGTTTTTT
.	TRBV5-4	TRBD2	TRBJ2-3	CASSGSGSSTDTQYF	TGTGCCAGCAGCGGTAGCGGGTCTAGCACAGATACGCAGTATTTT
.	TRBV3-1/TRBV3-2	TRBD1	TRBJ1-6	CASSQGTGARNSPLHF	TGTGCCAGCAGCCAAGGGACAGGGGCGAGGAATTCACCCCTCCACTTT
.	TRBV5-1	TRBD2	TRBJ2-1	CASSRGLADLSYNEQFF	TGCGCCAGCAGCCGGGGACTAGCGGATCTCTCCTACAATGAGCAGTTCTTC
.	TRBV9	.	TRBJ1-1	CASSVAWDTEAFF	TGTGCCAGCAGCGTAGCATGGGACACTGAAGCTTTCTTT
.	TRBV3-1/TRBV3-2	.	TRBJ2-6	CASSQLGGTGANVLTF	TGTGCCAGCAGTCAATTAGGGGGAACTGGGGCCAACGTCCTGACTTTC
.	TRBV19	.	TRBJ2-6	CASSIGAGGASGANVLTF	TGTGCCAGTAGTATTGGGGCCGGAGGGGCCTCTGGGGCCAACGTCCTGACTTTC
.	TRBV6-5	TRBD1	TRBJ1-5	CASSKQGASQPQHF	TGTGCCAGCAGTAAACAGGGGGCGAGTCAGCCCCAGCATTTT
few	TRBV6-5	TRBD1	TRBJ2-7	CASSYSPGQGYEQYF	TGTGCCAGCAGTTACTCTCCGGGACAGGGCTACGAGCAGTACTTC
.	TRBV4-2	TRBD1	TRBJ1-4	CASSQVTGGEKLFF	TGTGCCAGCAGCCAAGTAACAGGGGGGGAAAAACTGTTTTTT
.	TRBV14	.	TRBJ2-3	CASSHHTREGGTDTQYF	TGTGCCAGCAGCCACCATACACGGGAAGGGGGCACAGATACGCAGTATTTT
.	TRBV27	.	TRBJ1-1	CASSLFSSTEAFF	TGTGCCAGCAGTTTATTTAGCAGTACTGAAGCTTTCTTT
once	TRBV19	.	TRBJ1-1	CASMERGMNTEAFF	TGTGCCAGTATGGAGAGGGGGATGAACACTGAAGCTTTCTTT
.	TRBV9	TRBD1	TRBJ1-1	CASSARQDRGRNTEAFF	TGTGCCAGCAGCGCCCGCCAAGACAGGGGGCGAAACACTGAAGCTTTCTTT
.	TRBV27	.	TRBJ2-7	CASSRYGTDAYEQYF	TGTGCCAGCAGTAGATACGGGACTGATGCCTACGAGCAGTACTTC
.	TRBV6-6	.	TRBJ2-1	CASSSAGLSYNEQFF	TGTGCCAGCAGTTCGGCAGGGCTCTCCTACAATGAGCAGTTCTTC
once	TRBV6-2/TRBV6-3	.	TRBJ2-7	CASSRVTHFQEQYF	TGTGCCAGCAGTCGGGTGACCCATTTTCAGGAGCAGTACTTC
.	TRBV5-6	.	TRBJ2-7	CASSLRGYEQYF	TGTGCCAGCAGCTTGAGAGGCTACGAGCAGTACTTC
once	TRBV3-1/TRBV3-2	TRBD1	TRBJ1-6	CASSQRPTGGGSPLHF	TGTGCCAGCAGCCAAAGGCCCACAGGGGGCGGCTCACCCCTCCACTTT
once	TRBV2	.	TRBJ1-6	CASAGGASNSPLHF	TGTGCCAGCGCTGGGGGTGCGTCAAATTCACCCCTCCACTTT
.	TRBV5-4	.	TRBJ1-1	CASSGGAMNTEAFF	TGTGCCAGCAGCGGGGGCGCTATGAACACTGAAGCTTTCTTT
.	TRBV6-5	TRBD2	TRBJ2-1	CASSYSTGGGYNEQFF	TGTGCCAGCAGTTACTCAACGGGGGGAGGCTACAATGAGCAGTTCTTC
few	TRBV28	TRBD2	TRBJ2-1	CASSASLAGKSNEQFF	TGTGCCAGCAGTGCCAGCCTAGCGGGAAAAAGTAATGAGCAGTTCTTC
.	TRBV5-1	.	TRBJ1-1	CASSSGTLDTEAFF	TGCGCCAGCAGCTCCGGGACATTAGACACTGAAGCTTTCTTT
.	TRBV11-3	TRBD1	TRBJ1-3	CASSLDPGQGHTIYF	TGTGCCAGCAGCTTAGATCCCGGACAGGGACACACCATATATTTT
.	TRBV29-1	.	TRBJ1-2	CSVDPGYGYTF	TGCAGCGTTGACCCAGGGTATGGCTACACCTTC
.	TRBV2	TRBD1	TRBJ2-7	CASSEVRGLEQYF	TGTGCCAGCAGTGAAGTTAGGGGGCTCGAGCAGTACTTC
once	TRBV4-2	.	TRBJ1-6	CASSHNRDSYNSPLHF	TGTGCCAGCAGCCACAACAGGGACTCCTATAATTCACCCCTCCACTTT
.	TRBV5-1	TRBD1	TRBJ2-7	CASSSQGARYEQYF	TGCGCCAGCAGCTCGCAGGGGGCGCGCTACGAGCAGTACTTC
.	TRBV19	.	TRBJ1-1	CASNQRGMGTEAFF	TGTGCCAGTAACCAAAGGGGGATGGGGACTGAAGCTTTCTTT
.	TRBV24-1	TRBD1	TRBJ2-3	CATSDLGTGRTDTQYF	TGTGCCACCAGTGATTTAGGGACAGGGAGAACAGATACGCAGTATTTT
.	TRBV5-4	TRBD1	TRBJ1-5	CASSLFGTERPQHF	TGTGCCAGCAGCTTGTTCGGGACAGAAAGGCCCCAGCATTTT
.	TRBV29-1	.	TRBJ1-2	CSVYGPGYTF	TGCAGCGTTTACGGACCCGGCTACACCTTC
.	TRBV6-1	.	TRBJ1-2	CASSEGVGYTF	TGTGCCAGCAGTGAAGGGGTTGGCTACACCTTC
.	TRBV28	.	TRBJ1-1	CASSSQGPNTEAFF	TGTGCCAGCAGTTCTCAGGGGCCTAACACTGAAGCTTTCTTT
.	TRBV19	.	TRBJ2-7	CASSMERTPGYEQYF	TGTGCCAGTAGTATGGAGAGGACACCTGGGTACGAGCAGTACTTC